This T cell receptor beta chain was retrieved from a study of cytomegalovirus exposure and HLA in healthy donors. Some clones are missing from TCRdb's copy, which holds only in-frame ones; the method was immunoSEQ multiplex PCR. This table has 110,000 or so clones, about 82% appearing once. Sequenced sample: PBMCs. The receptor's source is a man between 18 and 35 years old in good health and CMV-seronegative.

CDR3 region: CASSIVGGADTQYF. The CDR3 nucleotides read TGTGCCAGTAGTATAGTCGGAGGGGCAGATACGCAGTATTTT. The chain uses TRBV19 and TRBJ2-3; tentative D call: TRBD2 (6 bases). This CDR3 has 14 amino acids. Trimming shortened V by 1 base and J by 4 bases, and 9 bases separated the two germline ends. In germline, CDR1 is LNHDA, CDR2 SQIVND (reference sequence).